The 25 T cell receptor beta chains in this list originate from one sample, sequenced in a study of CD8+CD57+ T cells in acquired aplastic anemia. Investigators profiled TCR beta VDJ and CDR3 from genomic DNA template. One entry per CDR3 protein, called by TCRdb with MiXCR from the reads. Among some 220,000 distinct CDR3 sequences listed, 34% were seen once. Sequencing was carried out using sorted CD4+, CD8+, or CD8+CD57+ T cells (not recorded which) from PBMCs. All receptors derive from a human donor in good health, serving as a control.

This clonotype came up many times. The chain links TRBV19 to TRBJ2-3; TRBD2 matches at 7 bases. Germline CDR1 is LNHDA and CDR2 is SQIVND (reference sequence). This CDR3 contains 15 residues. The J segment lost 3 bases and the V segment lost 6 bases, leaving 9 bases of the junction unmatched. The CDR3 coding sequence is TGTGCCAGTAGCGACAGCGGGGAAGTAACAGATACGCAGTATTTT. This encodes CASSDSGEVTDTQYF.

A note on this clonotype: Because it lacks the conserved phenylalanine or tryptophan at the end, this CDR3 is likely a read error. The V gene is TRBV15, the J gene TRBJ2-7; the D gene is possibly TRBD2 (5 bases). This CDR3 contains 15 residues. CDR1 is LNHNV, CDR2 YYDKDF, per germline (reference sequence). The chain's CDR3 is CATSRDLAGGYEQYL. DNA of the CDR3: TGCGCCACCAGCAGAGATCTGGCCGGAGGCTACGAGCAGTACCTC.

The chain links TRBV2 to TRBJ2-1; 10 bases line up with TRBD2. The CDR3 has 15 residues. Germline CDR1 is SNHLY and CDR2 is FYNNEI. After removal of 3 bases from V and 5 bases from J, the junction contained 4 bases not matched to a gene. The CDR3 nucleotides read TGTGCCAGCAGTGAGCTAGCGGGAGCCCACAATGAGCAGTTCTTC. This sequence encodes CASSELAGAHNEQFF.

This clonotype came up many times. This chain uses TRBV20-1 with TRBJ1-5; D is uncertain. The CDR3 runs 15 residues. Germline V gene sequence: CDR1 DFQATT, CDR2 SNEGSKA (reference sequence). The V gene lost 3 bases and the J gene lost 6 bases, with 18 bases spanning the gap. The CDR3 nucleotides read TGCAGTGCTAGTTATTCGGGAAATTGGGGTCAGCCCCAGCATTTT. Encoded protein: CSASYSGNWGQPQHF.

This clonotype showed up many times. The rearrangement uses TRBV20-1 and TRBJ1-2; no reliable D call. CDR1 and CDR2 from the germline V gene are DFQATT and SNEGSKA (reference sequence). With 2 bases removed from V and 5 bases from J, the gap between germline ends came to 12 bases. This CDR3 contains 13 residues. The CDR3 loop is CSARMVSGYGYTF. CDR3 in DNA: TGCAGTGCTAGAATGGTCAGTGGGTATGGCTACACCTTC.

This clonotype was seen repeatedly, ten times or more. The chain recombines TRBV12-3 or TRBV12-4 with TRBJ1-5; D remains ambiguous. V lost 7 bases, J lost 0 bases, and 13 bases lay in between. The CDR3 has 15 residues. The CDR3 coding sequence is TGTGCCAGCACGCTCGGGAGCTATAGCAATCAGCCCCAGCATTTT. It encodes CASTLGSYSNQPQHF.

This sequence joins TRBV19 and TRBJ2-5, with 11 nucleotides matching TRBD1. Germline values: CDR1 LNHDA, CDR2 SQIVND (reference sequence). The V segment lost 3 bases and the J segment 4 bases; nucleotides outside the gene matches: 4. CDR3 length equals 15 residues. CDR3 sequence reads: CASSMRGQGGETQYF. CDR3 sequence (DNA): TGTGCCAGTAGTATGAGGGGACAGGGGGGAGAGACCCAGTACTTC. Full variable domain (outside the CDR3, taken from reference TRBV19 and TRBJ2-5): DGGITQSPKYLFRKEGQNVTLSCEQNLNHDAMYWYRQDPGQGLRLIYYSQIVNDFQKGDIAEGYSVSREKKESFPLTVTSAQKNPTAFYLCASSMRGQGGETQYFGPGTRLLVL.

In its sample, this clonotype was seen many times. The J gene is TRBJ2-3, the V gene TRBV7-3; a possible D gene is TRBD2 (5 bases). V lost 2 bases and J 0 bases, leaving 9 bases between the germline ends. CDR3 size: 15 residues. Germline V CDR1 and CDR2: SGHTA, FQGTGA. This CDR3 reads CASSLAGLSTDTQYF. The CDR3 DNA is TGTGCCAGCAGCTTAGCGGGCCTAAGCACAGATACGCAGTATTTT.

This clonotype was seen at least ten times. CDR3 DNA: TGTGCCAGCCGGGACAGAAGCACAGATACGCAGTATTTT. As protein: CASRDRSTDTQYF. V usage is TRBV2 and J usage is TRBJ2-3, with 7 bases lining up with TRBD1. The CDR3 has 13 residues. V lost 8 bases and J lost 0; bases outside the gene matches: 2. Germline V gives CDR1 SNHLY, CDR2 FYNNEI.

This clonotype was seen at least ten times. The CDR3 here is CAISELQETQYF. The CDR3, as DNA: TGTGCCATCAGTGAGTTACAAGAGACCCAGTACTTC. The genes are TRBV10-3 and TRBJ2-5; D unclear. The length of the CDR3 is 12 residues. Trimming left V 1 base short and J 2 bases short, with 2 bases between. The V gene's germline CDR1 is ENHRY and CDR2 SYGVKD.

This clonotype occurred many times. This CDR3 reads CASSLQGAGHYGYTF. The CDR3 DNA is TGCGCCAGCAGCTTACAGGGAGCAGGGCACTATGGCTACACCTTC. V usage is TRBV5-1 and J usage is TRBJ1-2; tentative D call: TRBD1 (6 bases). The CDR3 totals 15 residues. The ends were cut back, 2 bases at V and 3 bases at J, with 14 bases in the middle. Germline V gene data show CDR1 as SGHRS and CDR2 as YFSETQ.

This clonotype has ten or more counts. The V and J genes are TRBV11-1 and TRBJ1-6, with 8 bases aligning to TRBD1. The CDR3 totals 17 residues. The J segment lost 6 bases and the V segment lost 5 bases, leaving 12 bases of the junction unmatched. Germline CDR1 and CDR2: SGHAT and FQDESV (reference sequence). CDR3 sequence: CASSQGAPGQANSPLHF. As DNA, the CDR3 is TGTGCCAGCAGCCAAGGGGCCCCGGGACAGGCTAATTCACCCCTCCACTTT.

This clonotype was recorded many times. The rearrangement uses TRBV10-2 and TRBJ1-2; no reliable D call. The CDR3 covers 13 residues. Germline CDR1 reads WSHSY; CDR2 reads SAAADI. The V end was cut by 9 bases, the J end by 3 bases, with 14 bases between. CDR3 bases: TGCGCCAGTAGTCCGGGATCCTACTATGGCTACACCTTC. It is translated as CASSPGSYYGYTF.

This clonotype was seen ten or more times. The chain joins TRBV7-2 to TRBJ2-3, with D possibly matching TRBD2 (7 bases). Germline CDR1 is SGHTA and CDR2 is FQGNSA. Trimming left V 0 bases short and J 8 bases short, with 18 bases between. CDR3 length: 16 amino acids. The CDR3: CASSLASGGLLSTQYF. The CDR3 nucleotides read TGTGCCAGCAGCTTAGCGTCGGGGGGCCTCCTTAGTACGCAGTATTTT. The full variable domain, completed using reference TRBV7-2 and TRBJ2-3, is GAGVSQSPSNKVTEKGKDVELRCDPISGHTALYWYRQSLGQGLEFLIYFQGNSAPDKSGLPSDRFSAERTGGSVSTLTIQRTQQEDSAVYLCASSLASGGLLSTQYFGPGTRLTVL.

The chain carries TRBV20-1 and TRBJ2-3; 13 bases are shared with TRBD2. Trimming at V came to 1 base and at J to 5 bases, leaving 6 bases not matched to a gene. The CDR3 has 16 amino acids. The V gene's germline CDR1 is DFQATT and CDR2 SNEGSKA (reference sequence). The CDR3 sequence: CSARGGLAGWGDTQYF. In DNA, the CDR3 is TGCAGTGCTAGAGGGGGACTAGCGGGATGGGGAGATACGCAGTATTTT.

The chain joins TRBV5-1 to TRBJ1-3; D gene unclear. CDR1 is SGHRS, CDR2 YFSETQ, per germline. CDR3 length: 16 amino acids. V gave up 0 bases and J gave up 0 bases, with 10 bases separating them. The CDR3 DNA follows: TGCGCCAGCAGCTTGGGAAGCCATAGCTCTGGAAACACCATATATTTT. It translates to CASSLGSHSSGNTIYF.

This chain links TRBV15 with TRBJ2-7; D possibly uses TRBD1 or TRBD2 (5 bases each). The CDR3 spans 15 residues. V gave up 0 bases and J gave up 4 bases, with 13 bases separating them. Germline V CDR1 and CDR2: LNHNV, YYDKDF (reference sequence). DNA of the CDR3: TGTGCCACCAGCAGAGACAGGGCCGGGAATTACGAGCAGTACTTC. This codes for CATSRDRAGNYEQYF.

This clonotype was detected only a few times. At one end, the junction sequence differs from germline, possibly due to a read error. The CDR3: CANSQMDRGTEKLFF. The CDR3 region has the DNA TGTGCCAACAGCCAAATGGACAGGGGTACTGAAAAACTGTTTTTT. The chain employs TRBV14 and TRBJ1-4; 9 bases are shared with TRBD1. CDR1 and CDR2 (germline): SGHDN, FVKESK. There are 15 residues in the CDR3.

V is TRBV15 and J is TRBJ2-7; no firm D call. This CDR3 region has 16 residues. Germline CDR1 is LNHNV and CDR2 is YYDKDF (reference sequence). Between the trimmed V and J ends, which lost 6 bases and 4 bases, there was a span of 22 bases. CDR3 residues: CATRIGFSTLGYEQYF. The CDR3 DNA sequence: TGTGCCACCAGGATCGGCTTTAGCACCCTCGGTTACGAGCAGTACTTC.

This clonotype came up a few times. The rearrangement links TRBV18 to TRBJ1-2; D call uncertain. V shed 3 bases and J shed 4 bases, with 6 bases lying between them. This CDR3 has 12 amino acids. The germline gives CDR1 KGHSH, CDR2 LQKENI. CDR3 bases: TGTGCCAGCTCACCGGAGGTCTATGGCTACACCTTC. Its translation: CASSPEVYGYTF. Full variable domain (remainder filled in from reference TRBV18 and TRBJ1-2): NAGVMQNPRHLVRRRGQEARLRCSPMKGHSHVYWYRQLPEEGLKFMVYLQKENIIDESGMPKERFSAEFPKEGPSILRIQQVVRGDSAAYFCASSPEVYGYTFGSGTRLTVV.

Comments on this clonotype: With a much larger clone just one base away, this may be a read error. The J gene is TRBJ2-1, the V gene TRBV11-1; TRBD2 agrees at 13 bases. With the DNA end fitting TRBJ2-5 better, the J assignment may be wrong. This CDR3 has 16 amino acids. The V gene's germline CDR1 is SGHAT and CDR2 FQDESV (reference sequence). This CDR3 reads CASSRGLAGSQETQYF. The CDR3 nucleotides read TGTGCCAGCAGCCGGGGACTAGCGGGATCCCAAGAGACCCAGTACTTC.

This clonotype was counted between two and nine times. This chain connects TRBV5-1 to TRBJ2-1, with D tentatively TRBD2 (5 bases). This CDR3 is built from 16 residues. The ends were cut back, 4 bases at V and 7 bases at J, with 21 bases in the middle. Germline assignment: CDR1 SGHRS and CDR2 YFSETQ. Here the CDR3 DNA reads TGCGCCAGCAGCCCCCTCGCTAGCATCGAAAGTAATGAGCAGTTCTTC. It is translated as CASSPLASIESNEQFF.

A word on this clonotype: This could be a read error, since a much larger clone is one nucleotide away. The chain is built from TRBV13 and TRBJ2-3; no clear D. Per germline, CDR1 PRHDT and CDR2 FYEKMQ (reference sequence). Trimming removed 0 bases from V and 8 bases from J, with 12 bases in between. CDR3 length: 14 residues. For the CDR3, the DNA is TGTGCCAGCAGCTTAGGCCTCGTTTTAGGTACGCAGTATTTT. Residues: CASSLGLVLGTQYF. The full variable domain, rest sourced from reference TRBV13 and TRBJ2-3, is AAGVIQSPRHLIKEKRETATLKCYPIPRHDTVYWYQQGPGQDPQFLISFYEKMQSDKGSIPDRFSAQQFSDYHSELNMSSLELGDSALYFCASSLGLVLGTQYFGPGTRLTVL.

This clonotype was picked up many times. This chain uses TRBV20-1 with TRBJ2-1; 7 nucleotides align to TRBD2. V was pared by 3 bases and J by 12 bases, with 5 bases of the junction left unmatched. Germline-derived CDR1 and CDR2 are DFQATT and SNEGSKA (reference sequence). The CDR3 length is 11 residues. This CDR3 reads CSASTPGGQFF. For the CDR3, the DNA is TGCAGTGCTAGTACTCCGGGGGGGCAGTTCTTC.

Many counts were recorded for this clonotype. V usage is TRBV20-1 and J usage is TRBJ2-1, with 8 positions matching TRBD2. Losses at the gene ends were 5 bases for V and 6 bases for J; bases not matched to a gene: 9. Germline V gives CDR1 DFQATT, CDR2 SNEGSKA (reference sequence). The CDR3 length is 14 residues. CDR3 sequence (DNA): TGCAGTGCTGCTATTCTCGGGACTAGCAATGAGCAGTTCTTC. Translating gives CSAAILGTSNEQFF.